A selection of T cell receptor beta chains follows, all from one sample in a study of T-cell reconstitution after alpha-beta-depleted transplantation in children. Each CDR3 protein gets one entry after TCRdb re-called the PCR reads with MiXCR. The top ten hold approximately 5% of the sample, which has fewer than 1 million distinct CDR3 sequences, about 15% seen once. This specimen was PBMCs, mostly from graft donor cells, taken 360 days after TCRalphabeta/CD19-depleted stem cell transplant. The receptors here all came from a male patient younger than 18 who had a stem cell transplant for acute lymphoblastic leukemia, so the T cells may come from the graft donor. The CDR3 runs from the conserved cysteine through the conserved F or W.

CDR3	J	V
CASSLVQGMREQYF	TRBJ2-7	TRBV11-2
CSVEEGDHNEAFF	TRBJ1-1	TRBV29-1
CASSFTGLGTGELFF	TRBJ2-2	TRBV7-3
CASSLQVKSPRPIPTGGELFF	TRBJ2-2	TRBV4-1
CASSLSGKRGTSARSYEQYF	TRBJ2-7	TRBV3-1
CASSQVGGRGFYEQFF	TRBJ2-1	TRBV4-2
CASSSSEFSSYEQYF	TRBJ2-7	TRBV7-6
CSAKRLLEGTQYF	TRBJ2-5	TRBV20-1
CASSLGGPWIGGTDTQYF	TRBJ2-3	TRBV5-1
CSADRGLNTGELFF	TRBJ2-2	TRBV29-1
CASSPSFNEQFF	TRBJ2-1	TRBV18
CASSSTWKRDLSDTQYF	TRBJ2-3	TRBV7-9
CASSFLRKRASGRAEGDTQYF	TRBJ2-3	TRBV12-3/TRBV12-4
CASSLRAGGRDEQFF	TRBJ2-1	TRBV28
CSGTGLNNYEQYF	TRBJ2-7	TRBV29-1
CASSLPSTEYTIYF	TRBJ1-3	TRBV7-9
CASSPGGGLIYEQYF	TRBJ2-7	TRBV6-5
CASSDPRSGQRIYNEQFF	TRBJ2-1	TRBV9
CSARDSGSATGELFF	TRBJ2-2	TRBV20-1
CASSLGTGGNQPQHF	TRBJ1-5	TRBV5-1
CASSSTPTDAGPYEQYF	TRBJ2-7	TRBV5-1
CASSSLGQGVPQHF	TRBJ1-5	TRBV5-6
CASSFGAVRQETQYF	TRBJ2-5	TRBV12-3/TRBV12-4
CASSRTGGAYEQYF	TRBJ2-7	TRBV5-1
CASSSFAGSRGANVLTF	TRBJ2-6	TRBV4-1
CASSGPGQGGRGAFF	TRBJ1-1	TRBV10-1
CASSVTQGRETQYF	TRBJ2-5	TRBV7-8
CASSHRGSTDTQYF	TRBJ2-3	TRBV3-1
CASSSSGDNSPLHF	TRBJ1-6	TRBV5-1
CASSQETILRDEAFF	TRBJ1-1	TRBV4-1
CASSSTPSGEQYF	TRBJ2-7	TRBV7-7
CASSQDESRLAGRGEQFF	TRBJ2-1	TRBV4-1
CSASLAGGPTGELFF	TRBJ2-2	TRBV20-1
CASSLVGASGRAAEQFF	TRBJ2-1	TRBV5-1
CSGRDGSNEKLFF	TRBJ1-4	TRBV29-1
CSVWAGFTDTQYF	TRBJ2-3	TRBV29-1
CSAFVPGQGTVSFF	TRBJ2-1	TRBV20-1
CASSQVNDGEQFF	TRBJ2-1	TRBV4-1
CSARDLRGEIPPRGELFF	TRBJ2-2	TRBV20-1
CASSVPGGAGGTDTQYF	TRBJ2-3	TRBV7-3
CASSLRLRVPDHEQYF	TRBJ2-7	TRBV5-6
CASSTRRNTGELFF	TRBJ2-2	TRBV11-3
CSAASGTPYEQYF	TRBJ2-7	TRBV20-1
CASSSRDRLYNEQFF	TRBJ2-1	TRBV7-9
CASSFPYQTSGTPSYNEQFF	TRBJ2-1	TRBV5-1
CASSYLTSGTETQYF	TRBJ2-5	TRBV6-5
CASSIRAGDVGEQYF	TRBJ2-7	TRBV7-2
CASSPPVRVQDKETQYF	TRBJ2-5	TRBV18
CASSQDGGTSNEQFF	TRBJ2-1	TRBV4-2
CASSLGGGNGNQPQHF	TRBJ1-5	TRBV7-9
CAWSTGQGNHEQYF	TRBJ2-7	TRBV30
CASSDRPRYETQYF	TRBJ2-5	TRBV9
CASNTNHRDQETQYF	TRBJ2-5	TRBV12-3/TRBV12-4
CASSLVVTGLETQYF	TRBJ2-5	TRBV7-6
CSVEDGPGQGYKEQFF	TRBJ2-1	TRBV29-1
CASSEGQGWNEKLFF	TRBJ1-4	TRBV12-3/TRBV12-4
CASSDDSGRETQYF	TRBJ2-5	TRBV6-4
CARGGLATNEQFF	TRBJ2-1	TRBV2
CASSFRDRRQGYTF	TRBJ1-2	TRBV7-2